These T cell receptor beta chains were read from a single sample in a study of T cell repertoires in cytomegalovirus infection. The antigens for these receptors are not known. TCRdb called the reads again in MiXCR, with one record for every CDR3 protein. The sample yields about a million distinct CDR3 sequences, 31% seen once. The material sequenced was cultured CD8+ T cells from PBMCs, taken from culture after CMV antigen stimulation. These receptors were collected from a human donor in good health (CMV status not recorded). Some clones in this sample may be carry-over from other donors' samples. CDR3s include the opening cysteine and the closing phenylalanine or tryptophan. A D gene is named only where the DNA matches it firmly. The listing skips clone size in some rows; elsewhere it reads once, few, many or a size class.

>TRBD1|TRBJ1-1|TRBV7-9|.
CASSLYQGEGDEAFF
TGTGCCAGCAGCTTATACCAGGGGGAAGGCGATGAAGCTTTCTTT
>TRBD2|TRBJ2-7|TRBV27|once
CASTFKRGPSSSYEQYF
TGTGCCAGCACTTTTAAGCGGGGGCCCTCGAGCTCCTACGAGCAGTACTTC
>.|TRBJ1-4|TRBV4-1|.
CASSQDTQFDEKLFF
TGCGCCAGCAGCCAAGATACACAGTTCGATGAAAAACTGTTTTTT
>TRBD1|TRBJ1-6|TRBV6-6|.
CASSLNRRGPTPLHF
TGTGCCAGCAGCCTCAACCGCAGGGGGCCGACACCCCTCCACTTT
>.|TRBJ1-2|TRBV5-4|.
CASSLAGQGHNYGYTF
TGTGCCAGCAGCTTGGCTGGGCAGGGGCATAACTATGGCTACACCTTC
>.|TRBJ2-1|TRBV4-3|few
CASSQETRDTYNEQFF
TGCGCCAGCAGCCAAGAAACCCGGGACACATACAATGAGCAGTTCTTC
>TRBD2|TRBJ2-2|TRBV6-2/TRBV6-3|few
CASSSTGLAAKSNTGELFF
TGTGCCAGCAGTTCAACGGGACTAGCGGCTAAATCGAACACCGGGGAGCTGTTTTTT
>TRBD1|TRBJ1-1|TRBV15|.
CTTSGPREPGQGAWTEAFF
TGTACCACCAGCGGACCCAGAGAACCGGGACAGGGGGCGTGGACTGAAGCTTTCTTT
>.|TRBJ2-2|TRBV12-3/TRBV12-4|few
CASSSPGVYTGELFF
TGTGCCAGCAGTTCCCCGGGAGTATACACCGGGGAGCTGTTTTTT
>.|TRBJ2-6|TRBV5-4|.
CASGGYSSGANVLTF
TGTGCCAGCGGGGGGTATAGCTCTGGGGCCAACGTCCTGACTTTC
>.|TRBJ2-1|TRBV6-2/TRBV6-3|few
CASSLAPTGNNEQFF
TGTGCCAGCAGTTTAGCCCCTACGGGAAACAATGAGCAGTTCTTC
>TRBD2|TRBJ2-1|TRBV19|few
CASSEGLGSSYNEQFF
TGTGCCAGTAGTGAAGGACTAGGGAGCTCCTACAATGAGCAGTTCTTC
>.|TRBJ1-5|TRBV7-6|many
CASSLVPGSNQPQHF
TGTGCCAGCAGCTTAGTCCCGGGGAGCAATCAGCCCCAGCATTTT
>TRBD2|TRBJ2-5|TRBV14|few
CASSPLWTSGALRETQYF
TGTGCCAGCAGCCCCCTCTGGACTAGCGGGGCCCTGAGAGAGACCCAGTACTTC
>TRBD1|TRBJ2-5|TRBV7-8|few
CASSMGGQVSQYF
TGTGCCAGCAGCATGGGGGGACAGGTATCCCAGTACTTC
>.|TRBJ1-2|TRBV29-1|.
CSVEDHPSYGYTF
TGCAGCGTTGAAGATCACCCTAGCTATGGCTACACCTTC
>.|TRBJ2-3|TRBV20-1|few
CSAPTAYTQYF
TGCAGTGCTCCCACGGCCTATACGCAGTATTTT
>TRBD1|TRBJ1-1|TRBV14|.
CASSQDQGQGGTEAFF
TGTGCCAGCAGCCAAGATCAAGGACAGGGAGGCACTGAAGCTTTCTTT
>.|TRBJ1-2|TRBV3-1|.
CASSPERTLPGYTF
TGTGCCAGCAGCCCCGAACGGACACTGCCTGGCTACACCTTC
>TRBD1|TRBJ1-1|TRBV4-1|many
CASSHAGQGDTEAFF
TGCGCCAGCAGCCATGCCGGACAGGGGGACACTGAAGCTTTCTTT
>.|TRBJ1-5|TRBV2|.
CASRMDYTSNQPQHF
TGTGCCAGCAGAATGGACTACACTAGCAATCAGCCCCAGCATTTT
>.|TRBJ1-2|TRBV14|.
CASSQDSTGYYGYTF
TGTGCCAGCAGCCAAGATTCAACAGGGTACTATGGCTACACCTTC
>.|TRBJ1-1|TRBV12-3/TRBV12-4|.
CASSLPFTKAFF
TGTGCCAGCAGTTTACCCTTTACTAAAGCTTTCTTT
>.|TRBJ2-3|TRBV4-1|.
CASSTRSGNPTDTQYF
TGCGCCAGCAGCACCCGTAGCGGAAATCCCACAGATACGCAGTATTTT
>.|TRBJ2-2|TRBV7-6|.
CASEGPYTGELFF
TGTGCCAGCGAGGGGCCCTACACCGGGGAGCTGTTTTTT
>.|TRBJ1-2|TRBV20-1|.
CSAITTGPQGYTF
TGCAGTGCTATAACGACAGGACCGCAGGGCTACACCTTC
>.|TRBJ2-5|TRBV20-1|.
CSASREDRSGETQYF
TGCAGTGCTAGCCGAGAGGACCGGAGCGGCGAGACCCAGTACTTC
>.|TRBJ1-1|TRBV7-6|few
CASSLKGTIVNTEAFF
TGTGCCAGCAGCTTGAAGGGGACCATCGTGAACACTGAAGCTTTCTTT
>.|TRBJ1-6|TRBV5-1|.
CASSVDSWSSPLHF
TGCGCCAGCAGCGTGGACAGCTGGAGTTCACCCCTCCACTTT
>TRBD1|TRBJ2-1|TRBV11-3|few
CASSLSYRGPSSYNEQFF
TGTGCCAGCAGCTTAAGCTACAGGGGACCGAGCTCCTACAATGAGCAGTTCTTC
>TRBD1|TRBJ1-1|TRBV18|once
CASSPTGQANTEAFF
TGTGCCAGCTCACCAACGGGACAGGCGAACACTGAAGCTTTCTTT
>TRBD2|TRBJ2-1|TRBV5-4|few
CASSFGGFHLF
TGTGCCAGCAGCTTCGGGGGGTTCCACCTCTTC
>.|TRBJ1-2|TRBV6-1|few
CASNVGDLNYGYTF
TGTGCCAGCAATGTGGGGGATTTAAACTATGGCTACACCTTC
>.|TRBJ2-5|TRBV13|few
CASSSVGYQETQYF
TGTGCCAGCAGCTCCGTCGGGTACCAAGAGACCCAGTACTTC
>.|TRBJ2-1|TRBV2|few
CASSEEVTLHYNEQFF
TGTGCCAGCAGTGAAGAGGTAACGTTACACTACAATGAGCAGTTCTTC
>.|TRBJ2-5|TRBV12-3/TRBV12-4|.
CASSGAGQETQYF
TGTGCCAGCAGTGGGGCTGGCCAAGAGACCCAGTACTTC
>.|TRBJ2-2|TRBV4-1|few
CASSRQIGELFF
TGCGCCAGCAGCCGTCAAATTGGGGAGCTGTTTTTT
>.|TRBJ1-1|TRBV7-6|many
CASSSVPAEAFF
TGTGCCAGCAGCTCGGTTCCGGCCGAAGCTTTCTTT
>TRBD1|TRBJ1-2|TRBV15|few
CATSGTGNGYTF
TGTGCCACCTCCGGGACAGGGAATGGCTACACCTTC
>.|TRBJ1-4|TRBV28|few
CASSSRRDANEKLFF
TGTGCCAGCAGTAGCCGGAGGGACGCTAATGAAAAACTGTTTTTT
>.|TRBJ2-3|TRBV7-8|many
CASRYGEGSTDTQYF
TGTGCCAGCAGATATGGTGAGGGGAGCACAGATACGCAGTATTTT
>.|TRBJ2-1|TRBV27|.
CASSLPRRDEQFF
TGTGCCAGCAGTCTCCCGAGGCGCGATGAGCAGTTCTTC
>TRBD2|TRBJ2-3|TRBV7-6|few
CASSLLAGDGDTQYF
TGTGCCAGCAGCTTACTAGCGGGGGACGGAGATACGCAGTATTTT
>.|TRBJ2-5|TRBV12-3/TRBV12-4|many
CASSPPGQETQYF
TGTGCCAGCAGCCCTCCGGGGCAAGAGACCCAGTACTTC
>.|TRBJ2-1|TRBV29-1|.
CSVEAGTTNNEQFF
TGCAGCGTTGAAGCCGGGACAACCAACAATGAGCAGTTCTTC
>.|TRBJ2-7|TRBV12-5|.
CASASIQQSSYEQYF
TGTGCTAGTGCCTCAATACAGCAGAGTTCCTACGAGCAGTACTTC
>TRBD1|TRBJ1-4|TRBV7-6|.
CASSPGTGGINEKLFF
TGTGCCAGCAGCCCCGGGACAGGGGGCATCAATGAAAAACTGTTTTTT
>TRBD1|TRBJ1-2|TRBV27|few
CASSARDRGGYTF
TGTGCCAGCAGTGCCCGGGACAGAGGCGGCTACACCTTC
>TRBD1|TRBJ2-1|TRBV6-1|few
CASSEGQGDIYNEQFF
TGTGCCAGCAGTGAGGGACAGGGGGATATTTACAATGAGCAGTTCTTC
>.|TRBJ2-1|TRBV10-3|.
CAVNLGPLENEQFF
TGTGCCGTCAACCTAGGGCCTCTCGAGAATGAGCAGTTCTTC